This TCR beta chain emerged from a study of blood T cell repertoires in COVID-19. Study-level information: The study drew acute and convalescent COVID-19 samples from the United States, Italy and Spain. PBMCs, B-cell-depleted T cells, or T cells were the source of the cDNA or gDNA that made up the material.

The authors' processing: Estimated nucleated cell counts came from reference gene primer amplification. The method was immunoSEQ multiplex PCR; TCRdb's version includes in-frame clones alone and lacks a portion of them. The V and J calls and clone size were taken over from that table, and D and trimming were inferred from the DNA. The data show about 120,000 clones, 90% seen once. This CDR3 is built from 15 residues. Per the germline V gene, CDR1 is SGDLS and CDR2 is YYNGEE. The V gene lost 3 bases and the J gene lost 8 bases, with 17 bases spanning the gap. Seattle patient enrollment occurred during active infection, with longitudinal follow-up thereafter.

The specimen was peripheral blood. The TCR sequence derives from a woman aged 60-70 years with COVID-19, enrolled during active disease. The rearrangement uses TRBV9 and TRBJ1-4; D gene unclear. The CDR3: CASSERARADEKLFF. The CDR3 coding sequence is TGTGCCAGCAGCGAGAGAGCGCGGGCTGACGAAAAACTGTTTTTT.